Each of the 9 T cell receptor beta chains below was sequenced from the same sample in a study of cytomegalovirus exposure and HLA in healthy donors (dated by TCRdb to the late 2010s). The method behind the library was the immunoSEQ multiplex PCR assay. For the multiplex PCR, a mixture combining 60 forward primers for TCR Vbeta segments and 13 reverse primers for TCR Jbeta segments was used. Held by TCRdb, this immuneACCESS table contains in-frame sequences only and omits some clones. Under half of the omission traces to an unresolved V gene where checked; the cause of the rest is unknown. The sample data list around 120,000 clones, and 70% to 80% of these were observed just once. The biggest ten clones account for 7.5% to 9.5% of the sample. Sequencing used PBMCs. Receptors originate from a woman aged 45-65 years in good health and CMV-seropositive.

The chain is built from TRBV2 and TRBJ2-1; 11 bases are shared with TRBD2. J lost 7 bases, V lost 11 bases, and 7 bases had no gene match. The length of the CDR3 is 13 residues. Germline lookup yields CDR1 SNHLY and CDR2 FYNNEI. The chain's CDR3 is CALETSGTNEQFF. The DNA of the CDR3 is TGTGCCCTTGAGACTAGCGGGACGAATGAGCAGTTCTTC.

The chain joins TRBV23-1 to TRBJ1-2; no clear D. TRBV23-1 is an ORF for which the function is uncertain. The CDR3 runs to 15 residues. The V end was cut by 10 bases, the J end by 5 bases, with 23 bases between. The CDR3 coding sequence is TGCGCCACCAAACCCCGCTACAGTGGCAATTATGGCTACACCTTC. Translation: CATKPRYSGNYGYTF.

V and J are TRBV5-1 and TRBJ1-1; D not certain. CDR1 is SGHRS, CDR2 YFSETQ, per germline. The CDR3 length is 15 residues. V was cut by 3 bases and J by 3 bases, with 15 bases left in between. CDR3 loop: CASSSIVREDTEAFF. DNA for the CDR3: TGCGCCAGCAGCTCGATTGTAAGGGAGGACACTGAAGCTTTCTTT.

This clone was observed a few times. The CDR3 sequence: CASSPRTSGRETQYF. The CDR3 DNA is TGTGCCAGCAGCCCAAGGACTAGCGGGAGAGAGACCCAGTACTTC. The chain combines TRBV7-2 with TRBJ2-5, with 13 nucleotides matching TRBD2. V lost 5 bases, J lost 4 bases, and 4 bases stayed unmatched. This CDR3 spans 15 amino acids. Looked up from germline, CDR1 is SGHTA and CDR2 is FQGNSA.

This chain links TRBV7-9 with TRBJ2-2; TRBD2 aligns across 11 bases. Germline V lookup: CDR1 SEHNR, CDR2 FQNEAQ (reference sequence). Trimming removed 1 base from V and 7 bases from J; junction bases left unmatched: 2. The CDR3 sequence is 15 residues long. CDR3 nucleotide sequence: TGTGCCAGCAGCTTAGGACTAGCGGGAAACGGGGAGCTGTTTTTT. Protein: CASSLGLAGNGELFF.

The chain uses TRBV7-8 and TRBJ2-7; 10 positions agree with TRBD1. Germline V CDR1 and CDR2: SGHVS, FQNEAQ. This CDR3 spans 17 amino acids. After removal of 2 bases from V and 2 bases from J, the junction contained 9 bases not matched to a gene. CDR3 sequence reads: CASSLHPRDRGPYEQYF. For the CDR3, the DNA is TGTGCCAGCAGCTTACACCCCCGGGACAGGGGACCCTACGAGCAGTACTTC. The full variable domain, its missing parts supplied by reference TRBV7-8 and TRBJ2-7, is GAGVSQSPRYKVAKRGQDVALRCDPISGHVSLFWYQQALGQGPEFLTYFQNEAQLDKSGLPSDRFFAERPEGSVSTLKIQRTQQEDSAVYLCASSLHPRDRGPYEQYFGPGTRLTVT.

The chain employs TRBV19 and TRBJ2-7; maybe TRBD2 (5 bases). V was shortened by 5 bases and J by 1 base, with 18 bases between the two germline ends. The CDR3 runs 16 residues. Germline CDR1 and CDR2: LNHDA and SQIVND (reference sequence). The CDR3 DNA reads as TGTGCCAGTAGTCCCTTATTCTCCGGGAATTCCTACGAGCAGTACTTC. Residues: CASSPLFSGNSYEQYF.

About this clone: The junction differs from germline at one of its ends, possibly a read error. V gene TRBV4-2 combines with J gene TRBJ2-7; tentatively, D is TRBD1 or TRBD2 (5 bases each). Germline V gene sequence: CDR1 LGHNA, CDR2 YNFKEQ. The CDR3 length is 15 residues. CDR3 sequence reads: CTSSQGADYSYEQYF. The DNA of the CDR3 is TGTACCAGCAGCCAAGGGGCAGACTACTCCTACGAGCAGTACTTC.

This clone has a count of ten or more. This chain uses TRBV5-6 with TRBJ1-3; D is uncertain. The CDR3 has 16 amino acids. V shed 4 bases and J shed 0 bases, with 14 bases lying between them. Germline V gene lookup returns CDR1 SGHDT and CDR2 YYEEEE. CDR3 bases: TGTGCCAGCAGCAAAGACAACATCCTCTCTGGAAACACCATATATTTT. This translates into CASSKDNILSGNTIYF. The entire variable domain, with the rest obtained from reference TRBV5-6 and TRBJ1-3, is as follows: DAGVTQSPTHLIKTRGQQVTLRCSPKSGHDTVSWYQQALGQGPQFIFQYYEEEERQRGNFPDRFSGHQFPNYSSELNVNALLLGDSALYLCASSKDNILSGNTIYFGEGSWLTVV.